The rows below give T cell receptor beta chains drawn from one sample of a study of T cell responses to AZD1222 COVID-19 vaccine. Profiling relied on immunoSEQ multiplex PCR, and the TCRdb table lists in-frame clones only, not all of them. The profile shows around 140,000 clones, 92% of them singletons. Material: peripheral blood, obtained 28 days after the second AZD1222 dose. These receptors all come from an adult who received the AZD1222 COVID-19 vaccine. Each CDR3 is given with its conserved first and last residue. D genes are given only for firm matches. A clone size is listed for some rows: how often the clone was seen (once, few, many), or a class if it is expanded.

CDR3 protein	CDR3 DNA	J gene	V gene	clone size	D gene
CASSIQGNLRNIQYF	TGTGCCAGTAGTATACAGGGGAATTTGAGAAACATTCAGTACTTC	TRBJ2-4	TRBV19	-	-
CAWGGRPWDVQYF	TGTGCCTGGGGAGGCAGGCCCTGGGACGTCCAGTACTTC	TRBJ2-5	TRBV30	-	-
CASSGRFSGANVLTF	TGTGCCAGCAGCGGCCGATTCTCTGGGGCCAACGTCCTGACTTTC	TRBJ2-6	TRBV3-1/TRBV3-2	-	-
CASSYRAGFHTF	TGTGCCAGCAGTTATAGAGCAGGATTTCACACCTTC	TRBJ1-2	TRBV6-5	-	-
CASSYGTGHSQPQHF	TGTGCCAGCAGTTACGGGACAGGCCACAGTCAGCCCCAGCATTTT	TRBJ1-5	TRBV6-5	few	TRBD1
CASRQSSGSNNEQFF	TGCGCCAGCAGACAGAGTAGCGGGAGCAACAATGAGCAGTTCTTC	TRBJ2-1	TRBV4-1	-	TRBD2
CASSSSGRAYNEQFF	TGTGCCAGCAGCTCTAGCGGGAGGGCCTATAATGAGCAGTTCTTC	TRBJ2-1	TRBV7-9	-	TRBD2
CASSLDRGELFF	TGTGCCAGCAGCTTAGACAGGGGAGAACTGTTTTTT	TRBJ1-4	TRBV7-9	-	TRBD1
CASSPTETVNTEAFF	TGTGCCAGCAGTCCTACCGAGACGGTGAACACTGAAGCTTTCTTT	TRBJ1-1	TRBV28	-	-
CSVFQGPDTGELFF	TGCAGCGTGTTTCAGGGCCCCGACACCGGGGAGCTGTTTTTT	TRBJ2-2	TRBV29-1	-	-
CASSQQGIREAFF	TGTGCCAGTAGCCAACAGGGGATTAGGGAAGCTTTCTTT	TRBJ1-1	TRBV19	-	TRBD1
CASSYSANSNQPQHF	TGTGCCAGCAGTTACTCGGCCAATAGCAATCAGCCCCAGCATTTT	TRBJ1-5	TRBV6-5	-	-
CASSLGTYTGELFF	TGTGCCAGCAGTTTGGGCACCTACACCGGGGAGCTGTTTTTT	TRBJ2-2	TRBV25-1	-	-
CASSKSSERDGYTEAFF	TGTGCCAGCAGCAAATCAAGTGAAAGGGATGGGTACACTGAAGCTTTCTTT	TRBJ1-1	TRBV21-1	-	-
CAISGPGQGAGGYTF	TGTGCCATCAGTGGGCCTGGACAGGGGGCCGGGGGCTACACCTTC	TRBJ1-2	TRBV10-3	-	TRBD1
CASTSRRGVLRGDTQYF	TGTGCCAGCACCTCAAGACGGGGGGTCCTGCGGGGAGATACGCAGTATTTT	TRBJ2-3	TRBV28	few	TRBD2
CASSILLSDTEAFF	TGTGCCAGTAGTATACTCCTCTCGGACACTGAAGCTTTCTTT	TRBJ1-1	TRBV19	once	-
CALGTELNTGELFF	TGTGCCTTGGGGACAGAGTTGAACACCGGGGAGCTGTTTTTT	TRBJ2-2	TRBV5-4	-	TRBD1
CSVEDQAGIYGYTF	TGCAGCGTTGAAGATCAGGCCGGAATCTATGGCTACACCTTC	TRBJ1-2	TRBV29-1	once	-
CAIPRDLGENQPQHF	TGTGCCATCCCTCGGGACTTAGGGGAGAATCAGCCCCAGCATTTT	TRBJ1-5	TRBV25-1	-	-
CASSSGTGPNTEAFF	TGTGCCAGCAGTTCCGGGACAGGCCCGAACACTGAAGCTTTCTTT	TRBJ1-1	TRBV28	-	TRBD1
CATSDRTGSSGYTF	TGTGCCACCAGTGATAGGACGGGGAGCTCTGGCTACACCTTC	TRBJ1-2	TRBV24-1	-	-
CASSLYAGTDTQYF	TGCGCCAGCAGCTTGTATGCAGGGACAGATACGCAGTATTTT	TRBJ2-3	TRBV5-1	-	-
CASRQASPEQFF	TGTGCCAGCAGACAGGCATCGCCTGAGCAGTTCTTC	TRBJ2-1	TRBV12-3/TRBV12-4	-	-
CASSQTPGYGELFF	TGTGCCAGCAGCCAAACCCCAGGGTACGGGGAGCTGTTTTTT	TRBJ2-2	TRBV7-2	-	-
CASSWASGTHYDEQFF	TGTGCCAGCAGTTGGGCTAGCGGGACCCACTACGATGAGCAGTTCTTC	TRBJ2-1	TRBV27	-	TRBD2
CASSGGTSGNTIYF	TGTGCCAGCAGTGGAGGGACATCTGGAAACACCATATATTTT	TRBJ1-3	TRBV25-1	-	-